The subject of this entry is one T cell receptor (beta chain). Antigen unknown. Data came from immunoSEQ multiplex PCR; TCRdb stores just in-frame clones and leaves some out. The sample includes tens of thousands of clones. The data originate from a study of Tregs in tolerant kidney transplant recipients. Points from the study as a whole: The most relevant donor-specific Treg TCRbeta repertoire apparently came from expansion with activated donor B cells.

This clonotype was obtained from a human donor who received a combined kidney and bone marrow transplant. The specimen comprised CD4+ T cells from blood, sampled before the transplant.

CDR3 loop: CAWKGTQVNEQFF. Partial CDR3 DNA: TGTGCCTGGAAAGGGACACAAGTTAATGAG. The chain uses TRBV30 and TRBJ2-1, with a possible D match to TRBD1 (6 bases). With the read ending 3 residues before the CDR3 end, the germline J gene is used to fill in that end. With 4 bases removed from V and 7 bases from J, the gap between germline ends came to 14 bases. CDR1 is GTSNPN and CDR2 is SVGIG in the germline V gene (reference sequence). The CDR3 runs to 13 residues.